Below are 6 T cell receptor beta chains sequenced from a single sample in a study of tumour-infiltrating T cells in Burkitt lymphoma. Using immunoSEQ multiplex PCR, the repertoire was profiled, and TCRdb retains in-frame clones only, with some absent. The repertoire consists of over 1,000 clones, with roughly 12% occurring once and the leading ten covering 23%. Material: tumor tissue. Receptors were obtained from a human donor with Burkitt lymphoma.

The CDR3, as DNA: TGTGCCAGCAGCCCCCGTGGATATGGCTACACCTTC. Translation: CASSPRGYGYTF. The V gene is TRBV7-6, the J gene TRBJ1-2, with D uncertain. This CDR3 has 12 residues. Germline V gene lookup returns CDR1 SGHVS and CDR2 FNYEAQ. Trimming stripped 5 bases from V and 5 bases from J, with 9 bases between.

This clone was seen a few times. The chain has TRBV27 and TRBJ1-2; no clear D gene. The CDR3 runs to 14 residues. V lost 3 bases and J 7 bases, leaving 15 bases between the germline ends. Germline loops: CDR1 MNHEY, CDR2 SMNVEV (reference sequence). The CDR3, as DNA: TGTGCCAGCAGTTTCCTTGGAGTCGGTGGTGGCTACACCTTC. As protein: CASSFLGVGGGYTF.

This clone has only a few counts. The chain combines TRBV5-4 with TRBJ1-2; no clear D. The CDR3 is 15 residues long. Per the germline V gene, CDR1 is SGHNT and CDR2 is YYREEE (reference sequence). Between the trimmed V and J ends, which lost 1 base and 5 bases, there was a span of 15 bases. The CDR3 sequence is CASSLSWGAAYGYTF. In DNA form, the CDR3 reads TGTGCCAGCAGCTTGTCGTGGGGAGCGGCATATGGCTACACCTTC. The whole variable domain, filled in from reference TRBV5-4 and TRBJ1-2, reads ETGVTQSPTHLIKTRGQQVTLRCSSQSGHNTVSWYQQALGQGPQFIFQYYREEENGRGNFPPRFSGLQFPNYSSELNVNALELDDSALYLCASSLSWGAAYGYTFGSGTRLTVV.

The V gene is TRBV11-3, the J gene TRBJ2-7; no clear D. Germline V gives CDR1 SGHNT, CDR2 YENEEA. This CDR3 region has 8 residues. For the CDR3, the DNA is TGTGCCAGCAGCTTAGACCGGGTC. Protein sequence: CASSLDRV.

V is TRBV6-5 and J is TRBJ2-3; tentatively, D is TRBD1 (5 bases). This CDR3 is 16 amino acids long. The germline V gene has CDR1 MNHEY and CDR2 SVGAGI. Trimming cost V 2 bases and J 4 bases, with 16 bases left between them. CDR3 nucleotide sequence: TGTGCCAGCAGTTACCTTCCAGGGCAAGGAGCAGATACGCAGTATTTT. It codes for CASSYLPGQGADTQYF.

The rearrangement uses TRBV18 and TRBJ2-5; D may be TRBD1 or TRBD2 (6 bases each). Per the germline V gene, CDR1 is KGHSH and CDR2 is LQKENI. This CDR3 has 15 residues. The V and J ends lost 3 bases and 2 bases respectively, with 13 bases between them. CDR3 sequence (DNA): TGTGCCAGCTCACCGGGGGGCTCGGGGCAAGAGACCCAGTACTTC. Its protein is CASSPGGSGQETQYF. Combining the CDR3 with reference TRBV18 and TRBJ2-5 gives the whole variable domain NAGVMQNPRHLVRRRGQEARLRCSPMKGHSHVYWYRQLPEEGLKFMVYLQKENIIDESGMPKERFSAEFPKEGPSILRIQQVVRGDSAAYFCASSPGGSGQETQYFGPGTRLLVL.